Sequencing of this T cell receptor (beta chain) was carried out in a study of siplizumab effects on memory and regulatory T cells. General study results and limits: Mappable alloreactive CD4+ clones came from Treg cells more than 55% of the time on average with siplizumab, against approximately 26% in controls. Siplizumab, the agent tested, significantly reduced alloreactive sequences traceable to unstimulated CD4+ memory cells.

Germline CDR1 SGHDT, CDR2 YYEEEE. The ends were cut back, 4 bases at V and 3 bases at J, with 11 bases in the middle. The CDR3 contains 14 residues. About this clone: The antigen is undetermined.

The assay looked at some 100,000 TCR templates in each sample. Clones were sequenced by immunoSEQ multiplex PCR, and TCRdb holds only the in-frame ones, with some missing. The repertoire has about 100,000 clones, about 94% of them found once; the top ten carry approximately 1.3%. The receptor was derived from a human donor in good health. Material for sequencing was non-Treg CD4+ T cells sorted from blood. The chain joins TRBV5-6 to TRBJ1-5; D remains unclear. The CDR3 loop is CASSPLGSNQPQHF. CDR3 DNA sequence: TGTGCCAGCAGCCCCTTGGGTTCCAATCAGCCCCAGCATTTT. Complete variable domain (other parts from reference TRBV5-6 and TRBJ1-5): DAGVTQSPTHLIKTRGQQVTLRCSPKSGHDTVSWYQQALGQGPQFIFQYYEEEERQRGNFPDRFSGHQFPNYSSELNVNALLLGDSALYLCASSPLGSNQPQHFGDGTRLSIL.